One T cell receptor beta chain is described in this entry. Its antigen remains unidentified. This sample was taken from a study of lymphopenia after photon versus proton radiotherapy. Study outcomes and limitations: Post-nadir diversity loss with photons came from oligoclonal expansion, particularly CD8+ Temra cells. Relative stability marked proton patients; photon patients lost diversity and naive cells. Better survival with proton therapy was suggested as possible, not demonstrated. In patients who died, overall survival fell as post-nadir TCR diversity dropped more.

This CDR3 spans 15 amino acids. Looked up from germline, CDR1 is SGHNT and CDR2 is YYREEE (reference sequence). With 4 bases clipped from V and 4 bases from J, the junction kept 8 bases outside the gene matches. Assay: immunoSEQ multiplex PCR; the TCRdb copy retains only in-frame clones and omits some. Among about 42,000 clones listed, about 85% were seen once. This sequence was found in a woman in her seventies with pancreatic cancer. This sample comprised peripheral blood, obtained from a patient treated with proton-based radiotherapy. The chain combines TRBV5-4 with TRBJ2-5; 9 bases align to TRBD2. The chain's CDR3 is CASSPLAGVGETQYF. The DNA of the CDR3 is TGTGCCAGCAGCCCCTTAGCGGGAGTCGGAGAGACCCAGTACTTC.